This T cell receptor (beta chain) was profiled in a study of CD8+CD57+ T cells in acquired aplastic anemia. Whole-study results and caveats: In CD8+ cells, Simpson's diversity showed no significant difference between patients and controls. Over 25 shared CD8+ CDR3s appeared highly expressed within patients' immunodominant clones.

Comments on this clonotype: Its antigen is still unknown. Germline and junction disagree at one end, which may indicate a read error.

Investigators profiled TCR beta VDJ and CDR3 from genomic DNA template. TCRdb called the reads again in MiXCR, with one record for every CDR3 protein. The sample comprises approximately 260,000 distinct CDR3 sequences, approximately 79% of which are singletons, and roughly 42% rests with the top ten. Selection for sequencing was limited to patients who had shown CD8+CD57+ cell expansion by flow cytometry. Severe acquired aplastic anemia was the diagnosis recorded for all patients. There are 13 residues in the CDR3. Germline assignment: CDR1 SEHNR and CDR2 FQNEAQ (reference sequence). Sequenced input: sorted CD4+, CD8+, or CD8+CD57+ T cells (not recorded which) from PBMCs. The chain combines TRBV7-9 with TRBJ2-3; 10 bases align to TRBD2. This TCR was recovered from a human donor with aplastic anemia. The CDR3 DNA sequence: TGTGCCGGCGGCTTAGCGGGAGGTCCCGATACGCAGTTT. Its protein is CAGGLAGGPDTQF.